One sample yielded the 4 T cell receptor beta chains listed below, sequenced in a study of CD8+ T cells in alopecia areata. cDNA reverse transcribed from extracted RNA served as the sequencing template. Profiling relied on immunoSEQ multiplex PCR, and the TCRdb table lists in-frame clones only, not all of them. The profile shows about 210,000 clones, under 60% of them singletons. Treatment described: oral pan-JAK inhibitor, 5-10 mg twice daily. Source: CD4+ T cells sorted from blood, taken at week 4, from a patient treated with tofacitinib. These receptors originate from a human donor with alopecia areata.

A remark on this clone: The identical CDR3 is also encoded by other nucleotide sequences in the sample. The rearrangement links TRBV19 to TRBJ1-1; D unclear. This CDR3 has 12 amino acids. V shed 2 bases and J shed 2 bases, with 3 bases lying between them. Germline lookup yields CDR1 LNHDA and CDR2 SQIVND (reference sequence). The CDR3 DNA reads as TGTGCCAGTAGTATACAAAACACTGAAGCTTTCTTT. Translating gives CASSIQNTEAFF. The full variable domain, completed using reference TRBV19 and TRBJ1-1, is DGGITQSPKYLFRKEGQNVTLSCEQNLNHDAMYWYRQDPGQGLRLIYYSQIVNDFQKGDIAEGYSVSREKKESFPLTVTSAQKNPTAFYLCASSIQNTEAFFGQGTRLTVV.

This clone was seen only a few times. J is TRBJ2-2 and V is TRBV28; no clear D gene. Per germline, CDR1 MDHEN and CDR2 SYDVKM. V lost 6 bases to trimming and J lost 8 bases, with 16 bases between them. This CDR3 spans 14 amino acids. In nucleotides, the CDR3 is TGTGCCAGCAGCCGAGAGACCCTATTTGGGGAGCTGTTTTTT. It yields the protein CASSRETLFGELFF.

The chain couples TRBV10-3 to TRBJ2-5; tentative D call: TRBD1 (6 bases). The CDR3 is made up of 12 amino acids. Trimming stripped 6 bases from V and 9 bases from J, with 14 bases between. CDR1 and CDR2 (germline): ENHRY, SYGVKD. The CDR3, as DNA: TGTGCCATCAGCGGACAGTCCGCCGCCCAGTACTTC. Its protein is CAISGQSAAQYF.

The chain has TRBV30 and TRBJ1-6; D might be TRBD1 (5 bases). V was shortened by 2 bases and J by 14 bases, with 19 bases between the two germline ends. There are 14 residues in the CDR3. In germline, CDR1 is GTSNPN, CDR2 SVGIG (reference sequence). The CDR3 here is CAWSLRTEQGALHF. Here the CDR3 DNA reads TGTGCCTGGAGTCTCCGGACTGAACAAGGGGCCCTCCACTTT.